The sequence of this TCR beta chain was determined in a study of OX40 agonist ivuxolimab in advanced cancers. V dropped 4 bases and J dropped 2 bases, with 11 bases sitting between them. This CDR3 region has 14 residues. Germline V gives CDR1 SGHKS, CDR2 YYEKEE (reference sequence). Profiling relied on immunoSEQ multiplex PCR, and the TCRdb table lists in-frame clones only, not all of them. The sample shows 90,000 to 100,000 clones, 70% to 90% of them seen only once. The rearrangement links TRBV5-5 to TRBJ2-3; the D is unclear. This specimen consisted of CD4+ or CD8+ T cells sorted from blood, obtained in a trial of the OX40 agonist ivuxolimab. The receptor was isolated from an adult with an advanced solid tumor such as melanoma, head and neck, liver or kidney cancer. CDR3 in DNA: TGTGCCAGCAGCCGTCAACTACCCACAGATACGCAGTATTTT. It specifies CASSRQLPTDTQYF.